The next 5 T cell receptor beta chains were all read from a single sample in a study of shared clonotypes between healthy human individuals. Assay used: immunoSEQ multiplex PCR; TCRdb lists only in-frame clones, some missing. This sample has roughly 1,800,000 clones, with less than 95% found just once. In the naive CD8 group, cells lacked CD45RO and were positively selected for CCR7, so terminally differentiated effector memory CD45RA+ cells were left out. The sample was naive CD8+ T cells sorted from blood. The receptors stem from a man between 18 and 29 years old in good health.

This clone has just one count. The CDR3 protein is CASSQDNGLSQPQHF. DNA for the CDR3: TGCGCCAGCAGCCAAGATAACGGGTTGAGTCAGCCCCAGCATTTT. The chain couples TRBV4-1 to TRBJ1-5; no clear D. Trimming removed 0 bases from V and 6 bases from J, with 12 bases in between. CDR1 is MGHRA, CDR2 YSYEKL, per germline. The CDR3 totals 15 residues.

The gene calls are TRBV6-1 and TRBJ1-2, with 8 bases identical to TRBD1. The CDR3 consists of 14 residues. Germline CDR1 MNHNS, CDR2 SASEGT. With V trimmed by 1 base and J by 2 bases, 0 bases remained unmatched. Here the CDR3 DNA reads TGTGCCAGCAGTGAAGGACAGGGGAACTATGGCTACACCTTC. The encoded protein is CASSEGQGNYGYTF.

CDR3 DNA sequence: TGTGCCACCAGCAGCGGGAGCCTCTCCTACGAGCAGTACTTC. It specifies CATSSGSLSYEQYF. J is TRBJ2-7 and V is TRBV15; tentative D call: TRBD2 (6 bases). With 3 bases removed from V and 0 bases from J, the gap between germline ends came to 9 bases. CDR3 length: 14 amino acids. Germline V CDR1 and CDR2: LNHNV, YYDKDF (reference sequence).

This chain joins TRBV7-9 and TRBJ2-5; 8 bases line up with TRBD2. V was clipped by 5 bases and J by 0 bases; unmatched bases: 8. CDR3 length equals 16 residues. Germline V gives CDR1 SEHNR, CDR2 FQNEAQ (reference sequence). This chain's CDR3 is CASSPGIAGYQETQYF. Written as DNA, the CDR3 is TGTGCCAGCAGCCCCGGGATAGCGGGGTACCAAGAGACCCAGTACTTC.

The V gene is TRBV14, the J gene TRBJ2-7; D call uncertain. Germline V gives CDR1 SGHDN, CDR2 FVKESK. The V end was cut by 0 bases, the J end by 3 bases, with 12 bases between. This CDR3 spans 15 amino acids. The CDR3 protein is CASSQERTLGYEQYF. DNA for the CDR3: TGTGCCAGCAGCCAAGAAAGGACCCTCGGCTACGAGCAGTACTTC.